The 18 T cell receptor beta chains presented below share a single source sample, sequenced in a study of cytomegalovirus exposure and HLA in healthy donors. Researchers ran the PCR with 60 Vbeta and 13 Jbeta primers. Sequenced by immunoSEQ multiplex PCR; TCRdb stores in-frame clones only, minus some. The sample contains 130,000 to 150,000 clones, over 60% of which appear only once. What was sequenced was PBMCs. These receptors were taken from a male donor in good health and CMV-seropositive.

The rearrangement links TRBV18 to TRBJ2-7; tentatively, D is TRBD1 (6 bases). The CDR3 extends over 13 amino acids. CDR1 and CDR2 from the germline V gene are KGHSH and LQKENI. The V gene lost 4 bases and the J gene lost 5 bases, with 12 bases spanning the gap. The DNA of the CDR3 is TGTGCCAGCTCACTTGGACAGCTTAACGAGCAGTACTTC. Its translation is CASSLGQLNEQYF.

The rearrangement links TRBV7-2 to TRBJ2-7, with D maybe TRBD1 (6 bases). V lost 6 bases and J lost 3, with 12 bases in between. The CDR3 extends over 13 amino acids. The germline V gene encodes CDR1 SGHTA and CDR2 FQGNSA. For the CDR3, the DNA is TGTGCCAGCAGGAAGGAACAGGGCTACGAGCAGTACTTC. This gives the protein CASRKEQGYEQYF.

This clone showed up just a few times. The chain joins TRBV7-9 to TRBJ2-1, with a weak D call TRBD1 (5 bases). V lost 1 base to trimming and J lost 6 bases, with 10 bases between them. The CDR3 consists of 14 residues. Germline V gives CDR1 SEHNR, CDR2 FQNEAQ (reference sequence). CDR3: CASSLVVRANEQFF. As DNA, the CDR3 is TGTGCCAGCAGCTTAGTTGTCAGGGCCAATGAGCAGTTCTTC.

The chain carries TRBV28 and TRBJ2-2; D is perhaps TRBD2 (5 bases). CDR1 MDHEN and CDR2 SYDVKM come from the germline V gene. V was cut by 4 bases and J by 3 bases, with 12 bases left in between. This CDR3 spans 15 amino acids. CDR3 residues: CASSWESGYTGELFF. As DNA, the CDR3 is TGTGCCAGCAGTTGGGAGTCCGGATACACCGGGGAGCTGTTTTTT. The full variable domain, rest sourced from reference TRBV28 and TRBJ2-2, is DVKVTQSSRYLVKRTGEKVFLECVQDMDHENMFWYRQDPGLGLRLIYFSYDVKMKEKGDIPEGYSVSREKKERFSLILESASTNQTSMYLCASSWESGYTGELFFGEGSRLTVL.

The CDR3 bases are TGTGCCAGCAGTAAACAGGGGGGCTATGGCTACACCTTC. Amino acids: CASSKQGGYGYTF. The chain employs TRBV6-1 and TRBJ1-2, with TRBD1 identical over 8 bases. V lost 5 bases, J lost 4 bases, and 3 bases stayed unmatched. The CDR3 spans 13 residues. Germline-derived CDR1 and CDR2 are MNHNS and SASEGT.

The chain employs TRBV5-4 and TRBJ2-2; perhaps TRBD2 as D (6 bases). Trimming took off 4 bases at V and 2 bases at J, with 15 bases between the two ends. CDR1 and CDR2 from the germline V gene are SGHNT and YYREEE (reference sequence). This CDR3 is built from 16 residues. This CDR3 reads CASSPGWDSNTGELFF. DNA of the CDR3: TGTGCCAGCAGCCCCGGTTGGGACTCTAACACCGGGGAGCTGTTTTTT.

The chain couples TRBV14 to TRBJ2-5, with D perhaps TRBD1 (6 bases). The germline CDR1 and CDR2 sequences are SGHDN and FVKESK. The CDR3 length is 14 residues. Trimming stripped 5 bases from V and 5 bases from J, with 15 bases between. The CDR3 DNA reads as TGTGCCAGCAGCAAACAGGGAAGAGGGGAGACCCAGTACTTC. Its protein is CASSKQGRGETQYF.

The V gene is TRBV7-2, the J gene TRBJ1-4, with unresolved D. CDR1 and CDR2 (germline): SGHTA, FQGNSA. Trimming left V 1 base short and J 4 bases short, with 10 bases between. The CDR3 contains 15 residues. CDR3 bases: TGTGCCAGCAGCTTAGTGGGGAGGAATAATGAAAAACTGTTTTTT. It yields the protein CASSLVGRNNEKLFF. Drawing the rest from reference TRBV7-2 and TRBJ1-4, the complete variable domain is GAGVSQSPSNKVTEKGKDVELRCDPISGHTALYWYRQSLGQGLEFLIYFQGNSAPDKSGLPSDRFSAERTGGSVSTLTIQRTQQEDSAVYLCASSLVGRNNEKLFFGSGTQLSVL.

The V call is TRBV11-3, the J call TRBJ1-1; possibly TRBD1 for D (5 bases). The CDR3 consists of 12 residues. The V and J ends lost 0 bases and 8 bases respectively, with 7 bases between them. From germline, CDR1 is SGHNT and CDR2 YENEEA. This CDR3 is CASSLDGGEAFF. CDR3 sequence (DNA): TGTGCCAGCAGCTTAGATGGGGGGGAAGCTTTCTTT.

The chain has TRBV10-3 and TRBJ2-3, with TRBD1 identical over 7 bases. CDR1 and CDR2 from the germline V gene are ENHRY and SYGVKD. This CDR3 comprises 15 residues. V gave up 4 bases and J gave up 0 bases; unmatched junction bases: 4. This CDR3 is CAISADRVSTDTQYF. The CDR3, as DNA: TGTGCCATCAGTGCTGACAGGGTTAGCACAGATACGCAGTATTTT.

Only a few counts were recorded for this clone. The J gene is TRBJ2-5, the V gene TRBV5-8, with a weak D call TRBD1 (6 bases). This CDR3 comprises 13 residues. V lost 7 bases and J lost 5, with 15 bases in between. Per germline, CDR1 SGHTS and CDR2 YDEGEE. In nucleotides, the CDR3 is TGTGCCAGCCCGGGACAAAAAGGGGAGACCCAGTACTTC. Its protein is CASPGQKGETQYF. Looking up the rest from reference TRBV5-8 and TRBJ2-5 gives the full variable domain: EAGVTQSPTHLIKTRGQQATLRCSPISGHTSVYWYQQALGLGLQFLLWYDEGEERNRGNFPPRFSGRQFPNYSSELNVNALELEDSALYLCASPGQKGETQYFGPGTRLLVL.

Here the CDR3 reads CASSFRGRNYGYTF. DNA of the CDR3: TGTGCCAGCAGTTTCCGAGGGCGGAACTATGGCTACACCTTC. This rearrangement joins TRBV27 to TRBJ1-2; no definite D call. There are 14 residues in the CDR3. Germline lookup yields CDR1 MNHEY and CDR2 SMNVEV (reference sequence). Deletions cut 3 bases from V and 2 bases from J, with 10 bases between.

The rearrangement joins TRBV27 to TRBJ2-1, with 11 bases fitting TRBD2. Germline V lookup: CDR1 MNHEY, CDR2 SMNVEV (reference sequence). This CDR3 is 15 amino acids long. The trim removed 7 bases at V and 6 bases at J, leaving 8 bases unmatched. The CDR3 DNA reads TGTGCCAGCAAGATTAGCGGGAGGGGCCTCAATGAGCAGTTCTTC. Protein sequence: CASKISGRGLNEQFF.

The chain links TRBV19 to TRBJ2-7, with 7 bases fitting TRBD2. Per the germline V gene, CDR1 is LNHDA and CDR2 is SQIVND (reference sequence). J lost 5 bases, V lost 1 base, and 8 bases had no gene match. The CDR3 is 15 amino acids. The CDR3 loop is CASSIGGGREHEQYF. The CDR3, as DNA: TGTGCCAGTAGTATAGGGGGGGGAAGGGAACACGAGCAGTACTTC. The entire variable domain, with the rest obtained from reference TRBV19 and TRBJ2-7, is as follows: DGGITQSPKYLFRKEGQNVTLSCEQNLNHDAMYWYRQDPGQGLRLIYYSQIVNDFQKGDIAEGYSVSREKKESFPLTVTSAQKNPTAFYLCASSIGGGREHEQYFGPGTRLTVT.

The V call is TRBV2, the J call TRBJ2-1; tentative D call: TRBD1 (6 bases). Germline CDR1 reads SNHLY; CDR2 reads FYNNEI. The CDR3 loop spans 11 amino acids. The V and J ends lost 6 bases and 15 bases respectively, with 15 bases between them. This chain's CDR3 is CASRGANYPFF. The CDR3, as DNA: TGTGCCAGCAGGGGGGCCAACTATCCGTTCTTC.

The V gene is TRBV19, the J gene TRBJ2-7, with a tentative D call TRBD1 (5 bases). This CDR3 has 14 amino acids. Germline V gene data show CDR1 as LNHDA and CDR2 as SQIVND (reference sequence). V lost 1 base to trimming and J lost 0 bases, with 7 bases between them. The CDR3 protein is CASSIAGLSYEQYF. The CDR3 DNA follows: TGTGCCAGTAGTATAGCAGGGCTCTCCTACGAGCAGTACTTC.

The chain links TRBV4-1 to TRBJ1-5; D perhaps matches TRBD1 (5 bases). Trimming cost V 1 base and J 1 base, with 11 bases left between them. Germline assignment: CDR1 MGHRA and CDR2 YSYEKL. CDR3 length: 16 residues. The CDR3 DNA follows: TGCGCCAGCAGCCAAGTAAACGACAGAAGCAATCAGCCCCAGCATTTT. Translating it yields CASSQVNDRSNQPQHF.

The CDR3 coding sequence is TGTGCCAGCAGTTACTCAGACAGCTCCTACGAGCAGTACTTC. This gives the protein CASSYSDSSYEQYF. The rearrangement joins TRBV6-5 to TRBJ2-7; maybe TRBD1 (5 bases). Looked up from germline, CDR1 is MNHEY and CDR2 is SVGAGI. The CDR3 loop spans 14 amino acids. V was cut by 0 bases and J by 0 bases, with 6 bases left in between.